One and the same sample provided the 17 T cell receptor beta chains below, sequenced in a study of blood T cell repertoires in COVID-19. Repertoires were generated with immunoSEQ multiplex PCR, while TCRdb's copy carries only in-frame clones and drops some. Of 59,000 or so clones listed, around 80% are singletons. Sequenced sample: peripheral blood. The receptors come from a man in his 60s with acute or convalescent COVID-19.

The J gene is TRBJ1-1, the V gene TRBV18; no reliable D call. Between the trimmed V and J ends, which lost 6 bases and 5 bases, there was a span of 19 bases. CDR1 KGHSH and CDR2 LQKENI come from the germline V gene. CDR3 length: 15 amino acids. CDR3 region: CASSPMGRAGTEAFF. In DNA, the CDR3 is TGTGCCAGCTCTCCGATGGGGAGGGCTGGTACTGAAGCTTTCTTT.

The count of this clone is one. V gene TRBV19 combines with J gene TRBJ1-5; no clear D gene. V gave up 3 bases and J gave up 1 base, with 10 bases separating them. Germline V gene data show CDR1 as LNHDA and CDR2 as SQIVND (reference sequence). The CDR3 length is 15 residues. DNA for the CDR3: TGTGCCAGTAGTATCTCGGGTCAGAGCAATCAGCCCCAGCATTTT. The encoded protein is CASSISGQSNQPQHF.

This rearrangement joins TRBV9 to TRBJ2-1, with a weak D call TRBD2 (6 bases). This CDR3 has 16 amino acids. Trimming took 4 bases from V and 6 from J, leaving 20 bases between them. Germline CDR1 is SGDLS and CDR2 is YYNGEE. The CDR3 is CASSLLAEAVLNEQFF. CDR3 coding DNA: TGTGCCAGCAGCCTATTAGCGGAAGCGGTTCTCAATGAGCAGTTCTTC. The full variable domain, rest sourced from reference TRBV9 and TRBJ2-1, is DSGVTQTPKHLITATGQRVTLRCSPRSGDLSVYWYQQSLDQGLQFLIQYYNGEERAKGNILERFSAQQFPDLHSELNLSSLELGDSALYFCASSLLAEAVLNEQFFGPGTRLTVL.

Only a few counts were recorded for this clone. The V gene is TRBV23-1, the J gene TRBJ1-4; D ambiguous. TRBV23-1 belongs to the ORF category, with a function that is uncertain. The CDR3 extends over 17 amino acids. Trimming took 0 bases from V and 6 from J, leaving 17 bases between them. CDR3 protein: CASSQSTDGWSDEKLFF. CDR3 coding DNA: TGCGCCAGCAGTCAATCGACGGATGGATGGAGCGATGAAAAACTGTTTTTT.

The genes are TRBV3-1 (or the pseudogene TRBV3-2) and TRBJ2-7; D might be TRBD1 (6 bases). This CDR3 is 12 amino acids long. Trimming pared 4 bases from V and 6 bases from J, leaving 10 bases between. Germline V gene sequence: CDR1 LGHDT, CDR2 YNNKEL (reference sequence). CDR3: CASSLDRREQYF. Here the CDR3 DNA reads TGTGCCAGCAGCCTTGACAGGCGCGAGCAGTACTTC.

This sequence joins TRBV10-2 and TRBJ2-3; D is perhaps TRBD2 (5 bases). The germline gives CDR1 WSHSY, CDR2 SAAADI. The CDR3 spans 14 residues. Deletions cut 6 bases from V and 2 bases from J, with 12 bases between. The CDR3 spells CASSGVLPTDTQYF. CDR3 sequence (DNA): TGCGCCAGCAGCGGGGTACTCCCCACAGATACGCAGTATTTT.

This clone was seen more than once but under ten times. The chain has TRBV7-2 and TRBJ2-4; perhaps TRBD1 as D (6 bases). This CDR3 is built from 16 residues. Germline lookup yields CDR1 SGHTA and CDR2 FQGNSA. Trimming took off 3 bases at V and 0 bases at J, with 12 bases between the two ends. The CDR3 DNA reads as TGTGCCAGCAGCTTTGTCACAGGGATAGCCAAAAACATTCAGTACTTC. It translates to CASSFVTGIAKNIQYF.

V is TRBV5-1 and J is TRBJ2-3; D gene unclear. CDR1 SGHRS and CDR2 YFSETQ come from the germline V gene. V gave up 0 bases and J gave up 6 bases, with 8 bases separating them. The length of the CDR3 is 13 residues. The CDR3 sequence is CASSLEPRDTQYF. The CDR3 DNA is TGCGCCAGCAGCTTGGAACCGCGGGATACGCAGTATTTT.

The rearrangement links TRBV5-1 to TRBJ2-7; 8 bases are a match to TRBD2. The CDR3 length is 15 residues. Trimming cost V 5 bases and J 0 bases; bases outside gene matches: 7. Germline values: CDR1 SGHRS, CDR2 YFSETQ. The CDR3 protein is CASREPGLGSYEQYF. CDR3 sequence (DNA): TGCGCCAGCAGGGAACCGGGACTAGGCTCCTACGAGCAGTACTTC.

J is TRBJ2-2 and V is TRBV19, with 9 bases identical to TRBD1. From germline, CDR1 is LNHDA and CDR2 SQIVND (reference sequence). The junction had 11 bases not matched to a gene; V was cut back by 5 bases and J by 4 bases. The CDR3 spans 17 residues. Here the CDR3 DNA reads TGTGCCAGTAGTTCCTTTCTCGGACAGGGGCTCACCGGGGAGCTGTTTTTT. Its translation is CASSSFLGQGLTGELFF.

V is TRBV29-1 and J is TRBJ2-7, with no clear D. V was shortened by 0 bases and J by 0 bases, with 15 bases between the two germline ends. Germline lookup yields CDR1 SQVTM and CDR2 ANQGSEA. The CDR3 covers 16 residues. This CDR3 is CSVEDLTPLGSYEQYF. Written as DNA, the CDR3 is TGCAGCGTTGAAGATCTAACTCCCCTAGGCTCCTACGAGCAGTACTTC.

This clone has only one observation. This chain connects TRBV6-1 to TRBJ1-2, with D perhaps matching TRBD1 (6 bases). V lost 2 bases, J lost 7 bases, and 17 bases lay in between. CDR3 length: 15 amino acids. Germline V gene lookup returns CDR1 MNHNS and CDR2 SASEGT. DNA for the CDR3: TGTGCCAGCAGTGAACTAGCACAGGGATTGCGTGGCTACACCTTC. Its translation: CASSELAQGLRGYTF.

CDR3 residues: CATSRDGTGSSPLHF. The CDR3 DNA sequence: TGTGCCACCAGCAGAGACGGGACAGGGAGTTCACCCCTCCACTTT. The chain carries TRBV15 and TRBJ1-6, with 9 bases fitting TRBD1. The CDR3 is 15 residues long. Germline CDR1 reads LNHNV; CDR2 reads YYDKDF (reference sequence). The J segment lost 9 bases and the V segment lost 0 bases, leaving 3 bases of the junction unmatched.

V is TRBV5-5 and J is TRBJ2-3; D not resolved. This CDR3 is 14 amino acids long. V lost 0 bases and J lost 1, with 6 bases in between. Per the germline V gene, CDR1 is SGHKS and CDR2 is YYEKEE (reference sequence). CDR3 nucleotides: TGTGCCAGCAGCTTGGTCGCGGGCACAGATACGCAGTATTTT. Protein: CASSLVAGTDTQYF. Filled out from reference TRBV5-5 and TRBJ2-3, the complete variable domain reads DAGVTQSPTHLIKTRGQQVTLRCSPISGHKSVSWYQQVLGQGPQFIFQYYEKEERGRGNFPDRFSARQFPNYSSELNVNALLLGDSALYLCASSLVAGTDTQYFGPGTRLTVL.

The CDR3: CASSLIRTSGYSSYNEQFF. Here the CDR3 DNA reads TGCGCCAGCAGCTTGATTCGGACTAGCGGGTATAGCTCCTACAATGAGCAGTTCTTC. The rearrangement uses TRBV5-1 and TRBJ2-1; 11 nucleotides align to TRBD2. This CDR3 spans 19 amino acids. The ends lost 1 base at V and 0 bases at J; junction bases unmatched: 9. Germline CDR1 reads SGHRS; CDR2 reads YFSETQ.

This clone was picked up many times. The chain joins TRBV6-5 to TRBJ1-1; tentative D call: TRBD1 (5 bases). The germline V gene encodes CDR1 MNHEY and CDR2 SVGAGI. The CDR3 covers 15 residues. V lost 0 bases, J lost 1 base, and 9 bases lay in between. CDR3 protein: CASSYSTVSNTEAFF. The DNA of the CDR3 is TGTGCCAGCAGTTACTCGACAGTGTCGAACACTGAAGCTTTCTTT.

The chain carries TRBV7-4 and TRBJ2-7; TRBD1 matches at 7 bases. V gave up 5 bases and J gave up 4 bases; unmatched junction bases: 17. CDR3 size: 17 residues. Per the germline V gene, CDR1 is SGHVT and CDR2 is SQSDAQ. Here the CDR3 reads CASSPPGKGARFYEQYF. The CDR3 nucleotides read TGTGCCAGCAGCCCCCCAGGCAAGGGGGCCAGATTTTACGAGCAGTACTTC. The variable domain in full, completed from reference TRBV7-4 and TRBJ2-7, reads GAGVSQSPRYKVAKRGRDVALRCDSISGHVTLYWYRQTLGQGSEVLTYSQSDAQRDKSGRPSGRFSAERPERSVSTLKIQRTEQGDSAVYLCASSPPGKGARFYEQYFGPGTRLTVT.